This entry features one TCR beta chain sequence. Its target is not known. V shed 5 bases and J 3 bases; nucleotides not matched to a gene: 7. Germline CDR1 is SGHTA and CDR2 is FQGTGA. The CDR3 contains 14 residues. This record belongs to a study of OX40 agonist ivuxolimab in advanced cancers. Study background: Every 2 weeks, patients got intravenous ivuxolimab at one of six dose levels (0.01-10 mg/kg). Overall study results and limits: Part of the nonresponder group also had normalized T-cell clonal expansion that was low.

Method: immunoSEQ multiplex PCR; TCRdb's copy keeps in-frame clones and lacks some. Among 60,000 to 85,000 clones listed, 80% to 90% were seen once. The source of this sequence is an adult with an advanced solid tumor such as melanoma, head and neck, liver or kidney cancer. The chain links TRBV7-3 to TRBJ2-7, with 7 bases matching TRBD1. The starting material was CD4+ or CD8+ T cells sorted from blood, obtained in a trial of the OX40 agonist ivuxolimab. In nucleotides, the CDR3 is TGTGCCAGCAGCCCTCGGGACAGCAACTACGAGCAGTACTTC. Encoded protein: CASSPRDSNYEQYF.